This TCR beta chain was recorded in a study of tumor and adjacent non-tumor tissue in lung cancer. On the study more broadly: Histology: about a dozen adenocarcinoma, a couple of squamous cell carcinoma, 1 small cell lung cancer. The patients, approximately nine men and about 5 women, were about 30 to 85 with stage I to III disease.

The CDR3 is made up of 17 amino acids. Per germline, CDR1 DFQATT and CDR2 SNEGSKA (reference sequence). V dropped 0 bases and J dropped 7 bases, with 19 bases sitting between them. This sample's RNA came from whole unsorted tissue. Distant lung tissue was collected more than 3 cm away from the tumor edge. TCRbeta libraries were built with three rounds of nested PCR, modified from ARM-PCR. In TCRdb, the multiplex PCR reads were re-called with MiXCR into one record per CDR3 protein. Seen here are roughly 75,000 distinct CDR3 sequences, about two thirds observed once, and the top ten hold 25% to 35%. Study-level findings and limits: Tumor tissue had significantly higher TCR diversity than normal lung.

Worth noting for this clonotype: Its antigen is as yet unknown.

The V call is TRBV20-1, the J call TRBJ1-6; maybe TRBD1 (6 bases). This TCR derives from a woman in her fifties or sixties with non-small cell lung cancer. Sequencing was performed on distant non-tumor lung tissue. Here the CDR3 DNA reads TGCAGTGCTAGAGATTGGGCAGGGGCATCTAAGAATTCACCCCTCCACTTT. Its protein is CSARDWAGASKNSPLHF.